This record covers a single T cell receptor beta chain. The antigen is undetermined. This specimen comes from a study of shared clonotypes between healthy human individuals. Template for every sorted-subset replicate PCR totaled 200 to 250 ng DNA, tens of thousands of T cell genomes. Methods used by the authors: ImmunoSEQ output lacked quality scores and full-length reads, limiting matched filtering. Assay used: immunoSEQ multiplex PCR; TCRdb lists only in-frame clones, some missing. The D gene and trimming were derived from the DNA, and the V and J assignments and clone size from that table. The sample has about 2,200,000 clones, just over 90% seen once; the top ten hold more than 1.5%. The CDR3 is 13 residues long. V lost 2 bases, J lost 5 bases, and 1 base stayed unmatched. Per germline, CDR1 SGHVS and CDR2 FQNEAQ. Study-wide results and limits: Generally, estimated richness proved larger in naive subsets than it did in memory subsets.

As defined, naive CD8 cells were CD45RO-negative and positively selected for CCR7, with terminally differentiated effector memory CD45RA+ cells excluded. The receptor was isolated from a man aged 18 to 35 in good health. Some clones in this sample may be carry-over from other donors' samples. Sequencing was carried out using naive CD8+ T cells from PBMCs. V is TRBV7-8 and J is TRBJ2-3; TRBD2 agrees at 7 bases. The CDR3 region has the DNA TGTGCCAGCAGCTTACGCGGGGGAGATACGCAGTATTTT. This codes for CASSLRGGDTQYF.